This entry lists 11 T cell receptor beta chains sequenced from one sample in a study of graft-versus-host responses after intestinal transplantation. The method was immunoSEQ multiplex PCR; TCRdb's version includes in-frame clones alone and lacks a portion of them. The sample has 35,000 to 50,000 clones, roughly 93% seen once. Antigens for these TCRs are unknown. The specimen comprised unstimulated CD8+ T cells sorted from spleen or lymph node cells, sampled before transplant. The receptors shown here come from a human donor who was the organ donor for an intestinal transplant.

This chain joins TRBV14 and TRBJ2-1; tentatively, D is TRBD1 (6 bases). The CDR3 is made up of 14 amino acids. Germline V gene data show CDR1 as SGHDN and CDR2 as FVKESK. V gave up 0 bases and J gave up 13 bases, with 16 bases separating them. CDR3 protein: CASSQEGRGHSQFF. For the CDR3, the DNA is TGTGCCAGCAGCCAAGAGGGCAGGGGCCATTCCCAGTTCTTC. Full variable domain (remainder filled in from reference TRBV14 and TRBJ2-1): EAGVTQFPSHSVIEKGQTVTLRCDPISGHDNLYWYRRVMGKEIKFLLHFVKESKQDESGMPNNRFLAERTGGTYSTLKVQPAELEDSGVYFCASSQEGRGHSQFFGPGTRLTVL.

The chain is built from TRBV2 and TRBJ2-4; TRBD2 matches at 13 bases. The V and J ends lost 5 bases and 0 bases, in that order; junction bases with no gene match: 7. This CDR3 is 18 amino acids long. Germline-derived CDR1 and CDR2 are SNHLY and FYNNEI. The CDR3 bases are TGTGCCAGCAGTACTAGCGGGAGGGCCTACTTAGCCAAAAACATTCAGTACTTC. Its translation: CASSTSGRAYLAKNIQYF. Drawing the rest from reference TRBV2 and TRBJ2-4, the complete variable domain is EPEVTQTPSHQVTQMGQEVILRCVPISNHLYFYWYRQILGQKVEFLVSFYNNEISEKSEIFDDQFSVERPDGSNFTLKIRSTKLEDSAMYFCASSTSGRAYLAKNIQYFGAGTRLSVL.

The rearrangement links TRBV9 to TRBJ2-1; 9 nucleotides agree with TRBD2. The CDR3 totals 16 residues. Germline V CDR1 and CDR2: SGDLS, YYNGEE. The J segment lost 7 bases and the V segment lost 0 bases, leaving 8 bases of the junction unmatched. This CDR3 reads CASSVVGRTSENEQFF. The CDR3 nucleotides are TGTGCCAGCAGCGTAGTTGGTCGGACTAGCGAAAATGAGCAGTTCTTC.

This chain links TRBV11-2 with TRBJ2-1; 9 nucleotides agree with TRBD2. Germline V gene sequence: CDR1 SGHAT, CDR2 FQNNGV. This CDR3 spans 14 amino acids. The junction had 3 bases not matched to a gene; V was cut back by 4 bases and J by 5 bases. The CDR3 here is CASSWGLANNEQFF. In DNA form, the CDR3 reads TGTGCCAGCAGCTGGGGACTAGCAAACAATGAGCAGTTCTTC.

The chain links TRBV11-2 to TRBJ1-1; no definite D call. This CDR3 comprises 15 residues. With 2 bases removed from V and 3 bases from J, the gap between germline ends came to 13 bases. Germline values: CDR1 SGHAT, CDR2 FQNNGV. CDR3 protein: CASSLSTRSYTEAFF. CDR3 sequence (DNA): TGTGCCAGCAGCTTAAGTACTAGGTCTTACACTGAAGCTTTCTTT.

This rearrangement joins TRBV7-8 to TRBJ2-7; D remains ambiguous. The germline CDR1 and CDR2 sequences are SGHVS and FQNEAQ. V dropped 2 bases and J dropped 2 bases, with 10 bases sitting between them. The CDR3 is 14 amino acids. The CDR3 is CASSLYPKTYEQYF. The CDR3 DNA follows: TGTGCCAGCAGCTTATATCCCAAGACCTACGAGCAGTACTTC.

V usage is TRBV4-3 and J usage is TRBJ2-3, with 9 bases matching TRBD2. Trimming took 0 bases from V and 0 from J; bases not matched to a gene: 16. The CDR3 has 21 residues. Germline V gene data show CDR1 as LGHNA and CDR2 as YSLEER. In nucleotides, the CDR3 is TGCGCCAGCAGCCAAGATTTACTAGCGGGTTTTTGGGGGGCTAGCACAGATACGCAGTATTTT. Amino acid sequence: CASSQDLLAGFWGASTDTQYF.

Concerning this clone itself: One end of the junction varies from germline; a read error may be responsible. This chain joins TRBV11-2 and TRBJ2-7, with D perhaps TRBD1 (6 bases). Germline CDR1 is SGHAT and CDR2 is FQNNGV. The CDR3 is 16 amino acids. CDR3 loop: CASSLGHTGSRYVQYF. The CDR3 region has the DNA TGTGCCAGCAGCTTAGGCCACACAGGGTCCCGCTACGTGCAGTACTTC.

This sequence joins TRBV2 and TRBJ2-7; D is possibly TRBD1 (5 bases). There are 16 residues in the CDR3. V dropped 4 bases and J dropped 2 bases, with 18 bases sitting between them. Germline V gene lookup returns CDR1 SNHLY and CDR2 FYNNEI. CDR3: CASSASPVGQAYEQYF. The CDR3 DNA sequence: TGTGCCAGCAGTGCCTCCCCTGTGGGGCAGGCCTACGAGCAGTACTTC.

This chain uses TRBV13 with TRBJ2-7; 11 bases fit TRBD2. CDR1 and CDR2 (germline): PRHDT, FYEKMQ (reference sequence). With V trimmed by 6 bases and J by 3 bases, 16 bases remained unmatched. There are 18 residues in the CDR3. The CDR3, as DNA: TGTGCCAGCAGAGGTGTGGGGCTAGCGGGAGGACCAAGCTACGAGCAGTACTTC. Protein sequence: CASRGVGLAGGPSYEQYF.

The chain recombines TRBV19 with TRBJ2-1; tentatively, D is TRBD1 (5 bases). V shed 1 base and J shed 0 bases, with 10 bases lying between them. The CDR3 contains 16 residues. Germline CDR1 LNHDA, CDR2 SQIVND (reference sequence). Here the CDR3 DNA reads TGTGCCAGTAGTATAGGGGGCTACAGCTCCTACAATGAGCAGTTCTTC. Its protein is CASSIGGYSSYNEQFF.